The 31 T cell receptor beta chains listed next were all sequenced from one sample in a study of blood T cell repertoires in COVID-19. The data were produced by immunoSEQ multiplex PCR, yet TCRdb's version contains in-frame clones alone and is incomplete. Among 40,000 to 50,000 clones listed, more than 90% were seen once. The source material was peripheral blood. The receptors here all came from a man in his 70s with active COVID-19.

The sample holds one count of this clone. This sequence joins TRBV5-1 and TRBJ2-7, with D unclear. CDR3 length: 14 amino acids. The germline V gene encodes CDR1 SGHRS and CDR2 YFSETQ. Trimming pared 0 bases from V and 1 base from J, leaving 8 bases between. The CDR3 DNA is TGCGCCAGCAGCTTGGCCCCCAGGTCCTACGAGCAGTACTTC. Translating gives CASSLAPRSYEQYF.

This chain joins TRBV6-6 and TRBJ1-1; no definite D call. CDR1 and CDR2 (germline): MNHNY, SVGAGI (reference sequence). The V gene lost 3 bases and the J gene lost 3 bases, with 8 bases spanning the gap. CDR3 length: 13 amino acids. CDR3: CASSYSGHTEAFF. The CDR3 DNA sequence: TGTGCCAGCAGTTATAGCGGGCACACTGAAGCTTTCTTT.

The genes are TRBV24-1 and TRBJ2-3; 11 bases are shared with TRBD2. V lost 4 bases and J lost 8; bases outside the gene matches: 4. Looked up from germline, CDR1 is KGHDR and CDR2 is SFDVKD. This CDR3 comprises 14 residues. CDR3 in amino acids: CATSDRSGGGTQYF. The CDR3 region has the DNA TGTGCCACCAGTGACCGTAGCGGGGGGGGTACGCAGTATTTT.

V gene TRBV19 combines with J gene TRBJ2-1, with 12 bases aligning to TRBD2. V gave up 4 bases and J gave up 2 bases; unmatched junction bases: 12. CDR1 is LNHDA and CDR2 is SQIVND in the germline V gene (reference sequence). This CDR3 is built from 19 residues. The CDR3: CASSSAGLAGADAYNEQFF. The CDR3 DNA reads TGTGCCAGTAGTAGCGCGGGACTAGCGGGTGCCGATGCCTACAATGAGCAGTTCTTC.

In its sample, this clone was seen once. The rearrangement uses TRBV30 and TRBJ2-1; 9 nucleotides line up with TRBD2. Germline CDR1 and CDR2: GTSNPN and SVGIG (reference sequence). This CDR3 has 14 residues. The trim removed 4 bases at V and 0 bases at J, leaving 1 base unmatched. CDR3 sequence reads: CAWTSGDSYNEQFF. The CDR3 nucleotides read TGTGCCTGGACTAGCGGGGACTCCTACAATGAGCAGTTCTTC.

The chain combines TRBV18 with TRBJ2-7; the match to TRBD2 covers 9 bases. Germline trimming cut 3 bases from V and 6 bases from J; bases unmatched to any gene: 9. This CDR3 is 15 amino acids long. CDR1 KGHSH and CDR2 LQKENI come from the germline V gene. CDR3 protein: CASSPDGTSSGEQYF. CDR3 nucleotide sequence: TGTGCCAGCTCACCGGATGGGACTAGCTCAGGCGAGCAGTACTTC.

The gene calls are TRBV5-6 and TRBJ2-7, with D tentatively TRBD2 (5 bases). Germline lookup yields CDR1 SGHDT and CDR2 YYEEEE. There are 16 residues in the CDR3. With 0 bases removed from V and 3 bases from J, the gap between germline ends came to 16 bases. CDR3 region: CASSLGGGSPRYEQYF. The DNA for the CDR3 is TGTGCCAGCAGCTTGGGTGGTGGGAGCCCCCGCTACGAGCAGTACTTC.

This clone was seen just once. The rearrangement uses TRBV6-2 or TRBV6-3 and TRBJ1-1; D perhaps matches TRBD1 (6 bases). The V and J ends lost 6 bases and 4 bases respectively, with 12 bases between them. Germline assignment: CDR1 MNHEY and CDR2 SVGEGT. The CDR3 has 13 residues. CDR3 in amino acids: CASSWTVTTEAFF. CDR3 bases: TGTGCCAGCAGCTGGACAGTAACCACTGAAGCTTTCTTT.

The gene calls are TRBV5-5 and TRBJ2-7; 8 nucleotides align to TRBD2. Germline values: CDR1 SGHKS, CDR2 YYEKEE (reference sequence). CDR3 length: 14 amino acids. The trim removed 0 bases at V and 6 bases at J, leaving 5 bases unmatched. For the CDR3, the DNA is TGTGCCAGCAGCTTGGGGGGACTAGGTCTCGAGCAGTACTTC. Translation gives CASSLGGLGLEQYF.

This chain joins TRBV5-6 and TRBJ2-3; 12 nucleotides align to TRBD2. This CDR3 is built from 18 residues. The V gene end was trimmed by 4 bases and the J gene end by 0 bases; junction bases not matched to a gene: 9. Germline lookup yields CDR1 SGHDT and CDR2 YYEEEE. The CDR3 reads CASSLRLAGASSTDTQYF. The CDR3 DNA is TGTGCCAGCAGCCTCAGACTAGCGGGGGCCTCTAGCACAGATACGCAGTATTTT.

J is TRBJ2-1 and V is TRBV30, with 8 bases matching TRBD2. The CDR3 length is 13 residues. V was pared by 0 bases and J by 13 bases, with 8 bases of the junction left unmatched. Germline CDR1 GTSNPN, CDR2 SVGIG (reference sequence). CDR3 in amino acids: CAWSVHGGAAQFF. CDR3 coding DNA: TGTGCCTGGAGTGTACACGGGGGGGCGGCACAGTTCTTC.

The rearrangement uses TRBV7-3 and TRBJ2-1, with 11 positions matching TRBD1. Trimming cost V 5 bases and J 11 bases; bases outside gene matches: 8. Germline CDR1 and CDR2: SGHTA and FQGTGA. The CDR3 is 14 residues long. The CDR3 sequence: CASSPPGQGVQQFF. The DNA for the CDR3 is TGTGCCAGCAGCCCCCCGGGACAGGGGGTTCAGCAGTTCTTC.

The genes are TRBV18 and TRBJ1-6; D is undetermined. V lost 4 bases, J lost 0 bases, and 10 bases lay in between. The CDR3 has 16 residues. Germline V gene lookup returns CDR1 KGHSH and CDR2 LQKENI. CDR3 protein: CASSLHSSSYNSPLHF. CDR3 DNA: TGTGCCAGCTCACTTCACAGTAGCTCCTATAATTCACCCCTCCACTTT.

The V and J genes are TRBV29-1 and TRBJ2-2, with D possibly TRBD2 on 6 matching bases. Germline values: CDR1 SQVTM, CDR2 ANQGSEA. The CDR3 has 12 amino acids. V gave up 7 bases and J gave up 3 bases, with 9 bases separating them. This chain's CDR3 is CSGTGDTGELFF. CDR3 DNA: TGCAGCGGTACGGGAGACACCGGGGAGCTGTTTTTT.

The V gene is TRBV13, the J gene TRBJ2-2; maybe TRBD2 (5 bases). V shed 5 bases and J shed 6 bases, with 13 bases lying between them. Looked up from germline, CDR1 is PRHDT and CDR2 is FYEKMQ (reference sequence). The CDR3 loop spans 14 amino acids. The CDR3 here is CASSGLAGSGELFF. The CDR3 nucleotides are TGTGCCAGCAGCGGGCTAGCTGGTTCCGGGGAGCTGTTTTTT.

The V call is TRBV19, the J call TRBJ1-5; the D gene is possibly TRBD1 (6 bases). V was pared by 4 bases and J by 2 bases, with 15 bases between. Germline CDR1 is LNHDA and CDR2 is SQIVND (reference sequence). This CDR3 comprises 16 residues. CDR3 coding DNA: TGTGCCAGTAGTACCACAGGGAGGGTGGGCAATCAGCCCCAGCATTTT. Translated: CASSTTGRVGNQPQHF.

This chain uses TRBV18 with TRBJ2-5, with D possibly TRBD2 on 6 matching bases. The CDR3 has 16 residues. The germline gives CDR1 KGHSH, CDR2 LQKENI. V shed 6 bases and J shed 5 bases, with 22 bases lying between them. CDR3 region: CASSRGGRRGPETQYF. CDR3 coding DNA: TGTGCCAGCTCGCGGGGAGGTCGAAGGGGTCCCGAGACCCAGTACTTC.

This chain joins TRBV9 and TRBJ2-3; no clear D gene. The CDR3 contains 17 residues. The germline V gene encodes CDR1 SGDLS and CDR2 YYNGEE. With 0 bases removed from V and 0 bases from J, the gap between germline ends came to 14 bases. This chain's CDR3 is CASSVGVASASTDTQYF. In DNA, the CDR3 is TGTGCCAGCAGCGTAGGAGTAGCCTCGGCTAGCACAGATACGCAGTATTTT.

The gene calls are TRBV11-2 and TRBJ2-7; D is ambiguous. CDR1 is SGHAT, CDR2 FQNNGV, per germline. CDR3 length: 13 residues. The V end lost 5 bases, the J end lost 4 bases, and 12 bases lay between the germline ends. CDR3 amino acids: CASSPLEPYEQYF. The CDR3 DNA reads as TGTGCCAGCAGCCCACTTGAGCCTTACGAGCAGTACTTC.

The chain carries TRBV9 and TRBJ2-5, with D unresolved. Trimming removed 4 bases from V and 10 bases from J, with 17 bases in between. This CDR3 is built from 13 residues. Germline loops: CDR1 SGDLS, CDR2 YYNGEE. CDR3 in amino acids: CASSPSSLSHQYF. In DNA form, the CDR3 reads TGTGCCAGCAGCCCTAGTAGTCTTAGCCACCAGTACTTC.

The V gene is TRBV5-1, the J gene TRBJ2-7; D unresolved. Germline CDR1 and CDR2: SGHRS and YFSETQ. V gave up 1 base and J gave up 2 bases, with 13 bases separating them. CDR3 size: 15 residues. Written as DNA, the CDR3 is TGCGCCAGCAGCTTGTCGGCAGGTCTTGCCTACGAGCAGTACTTC. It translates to CASSLSAGLAYEQYF.

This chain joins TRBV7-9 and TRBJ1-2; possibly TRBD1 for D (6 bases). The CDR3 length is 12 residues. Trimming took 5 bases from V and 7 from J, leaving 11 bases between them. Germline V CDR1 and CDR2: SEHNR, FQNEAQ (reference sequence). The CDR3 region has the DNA TGTGCCAGCAGCAAAGGGGGAGGTGGCTACACCTTC. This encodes CASSKGGGGYTF.

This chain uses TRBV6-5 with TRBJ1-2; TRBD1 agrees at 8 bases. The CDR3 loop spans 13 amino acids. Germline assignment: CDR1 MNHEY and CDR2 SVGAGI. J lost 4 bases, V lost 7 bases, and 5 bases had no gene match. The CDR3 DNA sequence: TGTGCCAGCAATGTCGGACAGGGCTATGGCTACACCTTC. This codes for CASNVGQGYGYTF.

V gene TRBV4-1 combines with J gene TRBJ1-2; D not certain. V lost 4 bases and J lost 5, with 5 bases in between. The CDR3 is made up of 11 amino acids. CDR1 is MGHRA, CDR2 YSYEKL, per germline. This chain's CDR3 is CASSPLYGYTF. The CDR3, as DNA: TGCGCCAGCAGCCCCCTTTATGGCTACACCTTC.

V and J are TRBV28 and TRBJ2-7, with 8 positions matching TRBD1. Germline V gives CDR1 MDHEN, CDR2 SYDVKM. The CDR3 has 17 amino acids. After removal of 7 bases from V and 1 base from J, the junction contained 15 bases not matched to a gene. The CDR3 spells CASNPPRGQVVSYEQYF. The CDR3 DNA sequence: TGTGCCAGCAACCCTCCTAGGGGACAGGTGGTTTCCTACGAGCAGTACTTC.

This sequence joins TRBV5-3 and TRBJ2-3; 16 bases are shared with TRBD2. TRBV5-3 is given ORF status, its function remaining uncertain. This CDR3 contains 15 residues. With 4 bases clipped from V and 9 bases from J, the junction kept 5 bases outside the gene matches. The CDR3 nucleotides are TGTGCCAGAAGCCTCGGGACTAGCGGGAGGGGGACGCAGTATTTT. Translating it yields CARSLGTSGRGTQYF.

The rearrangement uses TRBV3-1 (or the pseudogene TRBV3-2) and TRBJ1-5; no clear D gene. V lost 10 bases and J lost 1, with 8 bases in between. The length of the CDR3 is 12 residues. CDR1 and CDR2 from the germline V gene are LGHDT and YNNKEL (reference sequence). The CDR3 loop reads CATPPSNQPQHF. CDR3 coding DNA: TGTGCCACCCCCCCGAGCAATCAGCCCCAGCATTTT.

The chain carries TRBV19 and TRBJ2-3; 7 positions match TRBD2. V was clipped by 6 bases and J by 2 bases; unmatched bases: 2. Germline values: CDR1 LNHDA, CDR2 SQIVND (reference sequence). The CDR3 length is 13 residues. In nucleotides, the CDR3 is TGTGCCAGTAGGAGCGGGGCCACAGATACGCAGTATTTT. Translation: CASRSGATDTQYF.

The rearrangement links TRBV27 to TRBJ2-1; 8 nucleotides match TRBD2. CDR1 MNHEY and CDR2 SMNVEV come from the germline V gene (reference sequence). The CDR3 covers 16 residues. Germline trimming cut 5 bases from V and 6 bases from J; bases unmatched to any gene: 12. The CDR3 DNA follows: TGTGCCAGCAGTCCCCCGGGGGTAGCGGGAAGCAATGAGCAGTTCTTC. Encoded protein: CASSPPGVAGSNEQFF.

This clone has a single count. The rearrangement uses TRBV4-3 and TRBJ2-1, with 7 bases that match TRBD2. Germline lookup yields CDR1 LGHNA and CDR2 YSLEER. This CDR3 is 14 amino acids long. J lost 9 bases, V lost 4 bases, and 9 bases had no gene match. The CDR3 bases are TGCGCCAGCAGCCGCCGGAGGGGAGGGGTTGAGCAGTTCTTC. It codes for CASSRRRGGVEQFF.

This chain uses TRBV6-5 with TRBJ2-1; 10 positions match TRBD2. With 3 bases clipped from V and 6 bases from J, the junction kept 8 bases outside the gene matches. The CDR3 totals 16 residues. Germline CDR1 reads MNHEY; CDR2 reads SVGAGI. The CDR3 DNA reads TGTGCCAGCAGTTATAGAGGTAGCGGGAGGCCCAATGAGCAGTTCTTC. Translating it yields CASSYRGSGRPNEQFF.